These 23 T cell receptor beta chains came from one sample sequenced in a study of response to subunit inactivated influenza vaccine. TCRdb processed the RT-PCR reads anew with MiXCR; each CDR3 protein has one entry. There are roughly 570,000 distinct CDR3 sequences in the sample; 12% to 15% occur only once, and roughly 11% lies in the top ten. Sequencing used PBMCs from blood, obtained approximately 13 days after vaccination. The receptors originated from a man aged 50-59 years who received an inactivated influenza vaccine.

The CDR3 nucleotides are TGTGCCAGCAGCCAGCCGGGACTTACCGTTGGGCACGAGCAGTACTTC. Its translation is CASSQPGLTVGHEQYF. V is TRBV3-1 and J is TRBJ2-7, with D maybe TRBD2 (6 bases). The CDR3 consists of 16 residues. V was shortened by 3 bases and J by 5 bases, with 20 bases between the two germline ends. Looked up from germline, CDR1 is LGHDT and CDR2 is YNNKEL (reference sequence).

The chain employs TRBV4-1 and TRBJ2-7; TRBD2 is a possible D gene (6 bases). There are 13 residues in the CDR3. V lost 1 base and J 6 bases, leaving 10 bases between the germline ends. Germline V lookup: CDR1 MGHRA, CDR2 YSYEKL. CDR3 protein: CASSQGDFGEQYF. As DNA, the CDR3 is TGCGCCAGCAGCCAAGGGGACTTCGGCGAGCAGTACTTC.

The chain uses TRBV21-1 and TRBJ1-1. TRBV21-1 is a pseudogene segment. CDR3 size: 14 residues. In nucleotides, the CDR3 is TGTGCCAGCAGCAATTATGGTTCAAGGCAAGTGGCTTTCTTT. Its translation: CASSNYGSRQVAFF.

This clonotype was detected many times. The rearrangement links TRBV15 to TRBJ2-5; no clear D gene. V was pared by 1 base and J by 1 base, with 7 bases between. CDR1 and CDR2 (germline): LNHNV, YYDKDF (reference sequence). This CDR3 has 14 residues. CDR3 sequence reads: CATSRVGLQETQYF. The CDR3 nucleotides are TGTGCCACCAGCAGAGTGGGCCTCCAAGAGACCCAGTACTTC.

This clonotype appeared many times. The chain employs TRBV18 and TRBJ1-2; TRBD1 matches at 9 bases. The CDR3 totals 14 residues. After removal of 3 bases from V and 8 bases from J, the junction contained 7 bases not matched to a gene. Germline V gives CDR1 KGHSH, CDR2 LQKENI. The CDR3 loop reads CASSPGQGPVGYTF. CDR3 nucleotides: TGTGCCAGCTCACCCGGACAGGGGCCGGTAGGCTACACCTTC.

There are a few counts of this clonotype. The V and J genes are TRBV4-2 and TRBJ2-3; D perhaps matches TRBD2 (6 bases). The ends were cut back, 1 base at V and 1 base at J, with 12 bases in the middle. Germline V CDR1 and CDR2: LGHNA, YNFKEQ. The CDR3 spans 16 residues. The CDR3 DNA follows: TGTGCCAGCAGCCAAGGGAGACTAGTCCGCACAGATACGCAGTATTTT. It is translated as CASSQGRLVRTDTQYF.

This clonotype showed up just a few times. The V gene is TRBV4-3, the J gene TRBJ2-7, with a possible D match to TRBD2 (5 bases). The length of the CDR3 is 15 residues. Trimming removed 0 bases at V and 3 bases at J, with 12 bases between. Germline loops: CDR1 LGHNA, CDR2 YSLEER. This CDR3 reads CASSQDGSAGYEQYF. The CDR3 DNA reads TGCGCCAGCAGCCAAGATGGATCGGCGGGCTACGAGCAGTACTTC.

The rearrangement joins TRBV2 to TRBJ1-3; 7 bases map to TRBD1. Germline loops: CDR1 SNHLY, CDR2 FYNNEI. J lost 2 bases, V lost 6 bases, and 1 base had no gene match. The CDR3 contains 13 residues. CDR3 residues: CASRTGPGNTIYF. The DNA for the CDR3 is TGTGCCAGCAGGACAGGGCCTGGAAACACCATATATTTT.

This clonotype occurred many times. This chain uses TRBV7-2 with TRBJ1-5; a weak D match, TRBD1 (6 bases). V lost 6 bases to trimming and J lost 6 bases, with 12 bases between them. CDR1 SGHTA and CDR2 FQGNSA come from the germline V gene. The CDR3 contains 13 residues. CDR3 in amino acids: CASSEGVSQPQHF. The DNA for the CDR3 is TGTGCCAGCAGTGAGGGGGTTAGTCAGCCCCAGCATTTT. Complete variable domain (other parts from reference TRBV7-2 and TRBJ1-5): GAGVSQSPSNKVTEKGKDVELRCDPISGHTALYWYRQSLGQGLEFLIYFQGNSAPDKSGLPSDRFSAERTGGSVSTLTIQRTQQEDSAVYLCASSEGVSQPQHFGDGTRLSIL.

This chain joins TRBV6-2 or TRBV6-3 and TRBJ1-5; D remains unclear. Germline V CDR1 and CDR2: MNHEY, SVGEGT. V dropped 0 bases and J dropped 3 bases, with 9 bases sitting between them. The CDR3 has 15 residues. In nucleotides, the CDR3 is TGTGCCAGCAGTTACTCGTTGGGCCACAATCAGCCCCAGCATTTT. This encodes CASSYSLGHNQPQHF.

The gene calls are TRBV20-1 and TRBJ2-7; TRBD1 matches 8 bases. The germline gives CDR1 DFQATT, CDR2 SNEGSKA (reference sequence). The CDR3 sequence is 13 residues long. V gave up 4 bases and J gave up 2 bases; unmatched junction bases: 4. CDR3 residues: CSAKQGVTYEQYF. DNA for the CDR3: TGCAGTGCTAAACAGGGGGTAACCTACGAGCAGTACTTC.

This clonotype was observed at least ten times. The CDR3 region has the DNA TGTGCCAGCAGTTACTTGTTAGGGACAGGGAGCACAGATACGCAGTATTTT. Its translation is CASSYLLGTGSTDTQYF. The chain links TRBV6-5 to TRBJ2-3; the match to TRBD1 covers 9 bases. Germline lookup yields CDR1 MNHEY and CDR2 SVGAGI. J lost 0 bases, V lost 1 base, and 5 bases had no gene match. This CDR3 is built from 17 residues.

Here the CDR3 DNA reads TGTGCCAGCAGCTCGGGACAGGGGGCGAGTGGCTACACCTTC. Its translation is CASSSGQGASGYTF. This rearrangement joins TRBV7-9 to TRBJ1-2; 12 bases match TRBD1. The CDR3 is made up of 14 amino acids. The germline gives CDR1 SEHNR, CDR2 FQNEAQ (reference sequence). J lost 7 bases, V lost 4 bases, and 4 bases had no gene match.

This clonotype came up many times. V gene TRBV12-3 or TRBV12-4 combines with J gene TRBJ2-5; D unclear. Trimming pared 1 base from V and 2 bases from J, leaving 11 bases between. The CDR3 consists of 15 residues. CDR3: CASSLVVGPQETQYF. Written as DNA, the CDR3 is TGTGCCAGCAGTTTAGTGGTAGGGCCTCAAGAGACCCAGTACTTC.

The chain links TRBV10-1 to TRBJ2-5; D gene unclear. V lost 3 bases and J lost 4, with 9 bases in between. Germline V gene lookup returns CDR1 WNHNN and CDR2 SYGVQD (reference sequence). The CDR3 has 13 amino acids. This chain's CDR3 is CASSDGGPETQYF. CDR3 coding DNA: TGCGCCAGCAGTGATGGTGGCCCAGAGACCCAGTACTTC.

This clonotype has a handful of counts. The V gene is TRBV20-1, the J gene TRBJ1-6; D is unclear. Germline values: CDR1 DFQATT, CDR2 SNEGSKA (reference sequence). V was trimmed by 0 bases and J by 7 bases, leaving 16 bases between them. The CDR3 consists of 16 residues. CDR3: CSARDFRLGVNSPLHF. The DNA for the CDR3 is TGCAGTGCTAGAGATTTTCGGCTGGGAGTCAATTCACCCCTCCACTTT.

The chain recombines TRBV24-1 with TRBJ2-1, with TRBD2 identical over 9 bases. V was clipped by 5 bases and J by 7 bases; unmatched bases: 5. Germline V CDR1 and CDR2: KGHDR, SFDVKD. The CDR3 extends over 14 amino acids. The CDR3 is CATSVSGGLNEQFF. CDR3 coding DNA: TGTGCCACCAGTGTTAGCGGGGGTTTGAATGAGCAGTTCTTC.

This rearrangement joins TRBV28 to TRBJ2-7; D is uncertain. CDR1 is MDHEN and CDR2 is SYDVKM in the germline V gene. CDR3 size: 11 residues. V gave up 4 bases and J gave up 9 bases, with 10 bases separating them. CDR3 protein: CASSSTMGQYF. The CDR3 DNA reads as TGTGCCAGCAGTTCCACAATGGGGCAGTACTTC.

The V and J genes are TRBV5-8 and TRBJ1-2, with D possibly being TRBD1 (6 bases). This CDR3 contains 14 residues. CDR1 is SGHTS and CDR2 is YDEGEE in the germline V gene. Trimming removed 0 bases at V and 4 bases at J, with 10 bases between. The CDR3 sequence: CASSLGQEGYGYTF. CDR3 bases: TGTGCCAGCAGCTTGGGACAGGAGGGCTATGGCTACACCTTC.

This clonotype was observed a few times. The J gene is TRBJ1-4, the V gene TRBV5-1; 7 bases are shared with TRBD1. Germline V gives CDR1 SGHRS, CDR2 YFSETQ. This CDR3 is 13 amino acids long. V trimming: 7 bases; J trimming: 8 bases; junction bases outside the gene matches: 8. CDR3 sequence: CASERQGGEKLFF. CDR3 DNA sequence: TGCGCCAGCGAACGACAGGGAGGAGAAAAACTGTTTTTT.

Only one count was recorded for this clonotype. This sequence joins TRBV5-5 and TRBJ2-1, with a possible D match to TRBD1 (5 bases). Trimming removed 4 bases at V and 0 bases at J, with 14 bases between. CDR1 and CDR2 (germline): SGHKS, YYEKEE (reference sequence). The CDR3 has 16 amino acids. CDR3 DNA: TGTGCCAGCAGCCAGGGTGGGCAGAACTCCTACAATGAGCAGTTCTTC. Its protein product is CASSQGGQNSYNEQFF.

This clonotype was recorded a few times. The V call is TRBV6-2 or TRBV6-3, the J call TRBJ1-2, with a weak D call TRBD1 (6 bases). CDR1 is MNHEY, CDR2 SVGEGT, per germline. The CDR3 length is 17 residues. Trimming shortened V by 0 bases and J by 4 bases, and 18 bases separated the two germline ends. The CDR3 loop reads CASSYSVLRQGTYGYTF. In nucleotides, the CDR3 is TGTGCCAGCAGTTACTCGGTCTTGCGGCAGGGGACCTATGGCTACACCTTC.

The V call is TRBV20-1, the J call TRBJ2-7; 8 bases fit TRBD1. The germline CDR1 and CDR2 sequences are DFQATT and SNEGSKA (reference sequence). The CDR3 is 16 residues long. With V trimmed by 3 bases and J by 2 bases, 12 bases remained unmatched. The CDR3, as DNA: TGCAGTGCTAGGGGAACAGGACAGGGACGCCCCTACGAGCAGTACTTC. It yields the protein CSARGTGQGRPYEQYF.